The present TCR beta chain was sequenced within a study of naive and memory T cell subsets (dated by TCRdb to about 2017). Background for the entire study: The study applied an open-source, UMI-based TCR alpha and beta sequencing pipeline to sorted naive and memory peripheral blood T cell subsets. IgG serology results and the functional CMV T cell responses were in complete agreement. RNA was DNase-treated and reverse transcribed with TCR constant-region primers, mostly using SuperScript III.

From the second PCR step onward, the TCR alpha chain libraries and the TCR beta chain libraries were amplified separately. The CMV status of each donor was determined by measuring IFNgamma production from CD4+ T cells after fresh PBMCs had been stimulated overnight with CMV viral lysate. CD4 T cells were positively selected with Miltenyi beads, followed by positive selection of CD8 T cells from the CD4-negative fraction. After staining for CD3, CD4, CD8, CD45RA, CD27 and a live/dead dye, cells were sorted on a BD Aria II into four subsets based on CD45RA and CD27. A few healthy volunteers provided blood, and each donor's sample was split into CD4 and CD8 T cells and then further divided into four differentiation subsets. Approximately 130 ml of peripheral blood was drawn per donor, and PBMC were isolated by Ficoll-Paque PLUS density-gradient centrifugation. Sorted cells were lysed in RLT buffer, and RNA was extracted with a Qiagen RNeasy kit and stored at -80°C.

V was cut back by 1 base and J by 1 base, leaving a gap of 7 bases between them. The CDR3 has 14 amino acids, counting the end cysteine and phenylalanine. CDR3 DNA is the only sequence kept; it has 42 bases, read in frame from the first base. As encoded in the germline V gene, CDR1 is SGHDN while CDR2 is FVKESK. Library creation used UMI-ligation and nested PCR. An equimolar mix of two oligonucleotides covering both TRBC1 and TRBC2 was used as the beta constant-region primer. Four rounds of PCR, combining the SP2 primer with nested alpha and beta constant-region primers, were used to amplify the ligated cDNA. A single-stranded oligonucleotide carrying the SP2 primer and a 12-nucleotide UMI was ligated to the 3' end of the cDNA by T4 RNA ligase 1. Incubation of the ligation reaction lasted about 18-24 hours at 16 degrees C. PCR2 was typically run as a SYBR Green qPCR and stopped at a predetermined threshold to prevent over-amplification. Every purification after the first one was done using Agencourt AMPure XP magnetic beads. Libraries were quantified by Qubit and checked on a TapeStation, with a main peak expected near 650 bp. Pooled libraries were sequenced on an Illumina MiSeq using v2 2x251 paired-end kits, and typically 1-2 million reads were obtained per sample. Each sample library was pooled at approximately 4.2 nM, and about 5-7% PhiX was included to improve cluster recognition. The paper's data handling went like this. Decombinator assigned V and J genes to Demultiplexor-processed FASTQ reads by tag matching, allowing a single base-pair mismatch. By using UMIs, Collapsinator corrected both sequencing errors and the frequency errors caused by PCR heterogeneity. CDR3Translator translated TCRs and extracted CDR3s from the conserved cysteine to the FGXG phenylalanine, flagging non-productive sequences. Gini, Shannon entropy and inverse Simpson indices were computed after subsampling the repertoires to the same number of UMI-defined TCRs. Clonotype abundance distributions were fitted to a power law by maximum likelihood within the linear range. When run on a single naive CD8 sample, MIGEC and the pipeline yielded similar UMI counts, similar unique TCR numbers and similar clonal distributions. In one analysis, naive TCRs also found in any memory subset of the same donor were removed from the naive repertoire. Repertoires were searched for about 7,000 CMV-associated CDR3 sequences compiled from VDJdb and a published dataset. TCRdb reprocessed the public reads (quality trimming at Q25 with fastp, clone calling with MiXCR) and kept in-frame beta chains. Each entry merges the rows of one CDR3 protein and shows their most common DNA and genes. These V and J calls are TCRdb output, not the study's own analysis. The sample table shows 140,000 to 150,000 distinct CDR3 sequences, and 22% are seen once. The top ten hold roughly 0.1% of the sample.

What the study reported, not specific to this receptor: In both CD4 and CD8 cells, the Gini index increased while Shannon and inverse Simpson diversity decreased from naive through CM, EM and EMRA. RNA-based TCR counts may be influenced by expression changes linked to T cell activation and differentiation. A few larger clonotypes were present in naive repertoires, especially CD8 naive repertoires, and these clonotypes were possibly memory cells re-expressing CD45RA. Single alpha or beta chain sequences, rather than paired alpha/beta receptors, were used to define clonotypes. The repertoire findings for the naive and memory subsets could not be validated, as no ground truth was available. A power law was followed by TCR abundance, with an exponent that differed between naive and memory subsets but was consistent across the three individuals. After error correction, only a single occurrence was seen for over 85% of naive TCR sequences, so much steeper abundance distributions were produced than in memory subsets.

To note about this clonotype: What this receptor recognizes is not known. The sample holds no much larger clone one base away, and base qualities are not on file.

The sequence joins TRBV14 to TRBJ2-5, with no confidently assigned D gene. The sample comprised naive CD4+ T cells from blood. The cell subset or site label here, explained by the study, means: naive T cells, CD45RA high CD27+. The clonotype was recovered from a human donor in good health. The DNA sequence reads TGTGCCAGCAGCCAAGGAGTTACCCAAGAGACCCAGTACTTC. Translated, it gives CASSQGVTQETQYF.